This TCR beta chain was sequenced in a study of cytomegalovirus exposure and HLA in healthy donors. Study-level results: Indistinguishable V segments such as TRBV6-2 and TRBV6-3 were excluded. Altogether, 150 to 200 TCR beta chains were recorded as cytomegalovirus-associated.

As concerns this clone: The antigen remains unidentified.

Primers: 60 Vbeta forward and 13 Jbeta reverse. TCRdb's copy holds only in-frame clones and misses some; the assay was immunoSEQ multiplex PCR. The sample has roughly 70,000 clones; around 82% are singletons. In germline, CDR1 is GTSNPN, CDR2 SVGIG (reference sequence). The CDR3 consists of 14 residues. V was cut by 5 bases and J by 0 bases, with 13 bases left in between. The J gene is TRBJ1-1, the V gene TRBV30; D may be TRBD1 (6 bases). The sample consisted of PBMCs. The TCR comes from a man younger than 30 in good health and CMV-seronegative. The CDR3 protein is CAWRAGQLNTEAFF. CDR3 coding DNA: TGTGCCTGGCGCGCTGGACAGTTGAACACTGAAGCTTTCTTT.